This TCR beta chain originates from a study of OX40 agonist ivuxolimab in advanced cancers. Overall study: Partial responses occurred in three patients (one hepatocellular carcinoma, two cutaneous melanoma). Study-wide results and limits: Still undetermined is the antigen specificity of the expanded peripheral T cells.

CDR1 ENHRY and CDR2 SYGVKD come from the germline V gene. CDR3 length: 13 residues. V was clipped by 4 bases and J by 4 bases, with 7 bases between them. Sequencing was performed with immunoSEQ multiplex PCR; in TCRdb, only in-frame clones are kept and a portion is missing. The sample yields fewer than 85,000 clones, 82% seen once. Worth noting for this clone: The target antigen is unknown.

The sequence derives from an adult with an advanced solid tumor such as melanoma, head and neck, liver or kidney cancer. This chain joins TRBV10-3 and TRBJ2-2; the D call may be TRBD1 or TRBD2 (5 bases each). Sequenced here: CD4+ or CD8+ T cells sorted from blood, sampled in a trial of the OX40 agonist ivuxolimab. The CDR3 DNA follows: TGTGCCATCAGTGCCGGGGCCACCGGGGAGCTGTTTTTT. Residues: CAISAGATGELFF.